The next 7 T cell receptor beta chains were all read from a single sample in a study of blood T cell repertoires in COVID-19. Data came from immunoSEQ multiplex PCR; TCRdb stores just in-frame clones and leaves some out. The table has about 49,000 clones, roughly 83% seen once. Input material: peripheral blood. These receptors were obtained from a human donor in a cohort sampled during active COVID-19.

J is TRBJ2-7 and V is TRBV5-5, with 8 bases that match TRBD1. The CDR3 is 14 residues long. Germline CDR1 reads SGHKS; CDR2 reads YYEKEE (reference sequence). The junction had 4 bases not matched to a gene; V was cut back by 3 bases and J by 2 bases. In DNA, the CDR3 is TGTGCCAGCAGCTCCGGACAGGGTACCTACGAGCAGTACTTC. It translates to CASSSGQGTYEQYF. Full variable domain (rest looked up from reference TRBV5-5 and TRBJ2-7): DAGVTQSPTHLIKTRGQQVTLRCSPISGHKSVSWYQQVLGQGPQFIFQYYEKEERGRGNFPDRFSARQFPNYSSELNVNALLLGDSALYLCASSSGQGTYEQYFGPGTRLTVT.

V is TRBV28 and J is TRBJ1-5; 11 bases align to TRBD1. CDR1 and CDR2 (germline): MDHEN, SYDVKM. Trimming at V came to 4 bases and at J to 4 bases, leaving 6 bases not matched to a gene. CDR3 length: 16 amino acids. The chain's CDR3 is CASSSVGTGGNQPQHF. The CDR3 nucleotides are TGTGCCAGCAGTTCGGTCGGGACAGGGGGGAATCAGCCCCAGCATTTT.

This rearrangement joins TRBV10-3 to TRBJ1-4; weak D call: TRBD1 (6 bases). CDR1 is ENHRY, CDR2 SYGVKD, per germline. The germline V and J ends were trimmed by 5 bases and 7 bases, with 20 bases remaining between them. The CDR3 length is 16 residues. In nucleotides, the CDR3 is TGTGCCATCAGTCGCGAGGGGGTGGGAATTGGTGAAAAACTGTTTTTT. Amino acid sequence: CAISREGVGIGEKLFF.

By proportion, this clone is medium-sized (0.01 to 0.1%). The chain recombines TRBV10-2 with TRBJ2-7, with no clear D. V was cut by 2 bases and J by 2 bases, with 7 bases left in between. The CDR3 is made up of 13 amino acids. Germline V gives CDR1 WSHSY, CDR2 SAAADI. CDR3 residues: CASSEDSTYEQYF. Written as DNA, the CDR3 is TGCGCCAGCAGTGAGGACTCCACCTACGAGCAGTACTTC.

The chain couples TRBV6-4 to TRBJ2-7; weak D call: TRBD1 (5 bases). V was pared by 8 bases and J by 5 bases, with 31 bases between. Germline lookup yields CDR1 MRHNA and CDR2 SNTAGT. This CDR3 contains 18 residues. CDR3 region: CASLGRQKQACRFHEQYF. The CDR3 DNA is TGTGCCAGCTTAGGCCGGCAAAAACAGGCTTGCCGGTTCCACGAGCAGTACTTC.

The chain couples TRBV19 to TRBJ1-6; tentatively, D is TRBD1 (6 bases). V lost 9 bases and J lost 5, with 23 bases in between. The CDR3 length is 17 residues. Germline V gene sequence: CDR1 LNHDA, CDR2 SQIVND (reference sequence). CDR3 nucleotides: TGTGCCAGCCGAATAAATGCGGCGACAGGCGATAATTCACCCCTCCACTTT. Amino acids: CASRINAATGDNSPLHF.

The chain joins TRBV7-9 to TRBJ2-1; 7 bases map to TRBD1. The CDR3 loop spans 14 amino acids. Looked up from germline, CDR1 is SEHNR and CDR2 is FQNEAQ (reference sequence). V shed 8 bases, J shed 7 bases, and the junction held 11 bases outside the gene matches. Written as DNA, the CDR3 is TGTGCCAGCCACCGGGACAGCTCGTCAAATGAGCAGTTCTTC. As protein: CASHRDSSSNEQFF. The entire variable domain, with the rest obtained from reference TRBV7-9 and TRBJ2-1, is as follows: DTGVSQNPRHKITKRGQNVTFRCDPISEHNRLYWYRQTLGQGPEFLTYFQNEAQLEKSRLLSDRFSAERPKGSFSTLEIQRTEQGDSAMYLCASHRDSSSNEQFFGPGTRLTVL.